This T cell receptor (beta chain) stems from a study of blood T cell repertoires in COVID-19. At the level of the study: Researchers got acute and convalescent COVID-19 samples from the United States, Italy and Spain.

In the 2 weeks before study entry, exposed participants met a COVID-19 case, which was PCR-confirmed or clinician-diagnosed. This CDR3 has 15 residues. The table came from immunoSEQ multiplex PCR; TCRdb's copy has only in-frame clones and leaves some out. This table holds almost 350,000 clones, 88% found once. The sample consisted of PBMCs or T cells enriched from blood (not recorded which). The chain employs TRBV12-2 and TRBJ2-2; TRBD2, the table's D call, lacks a check against the DNA. TRBV12-2 is a pseudogene locus. The receptor's source is a woman in her twenties or thirties who had been exposed to COVID-19. CDR3 bases: TGTGCAAGTGGAAAGCAGCGGGAGAGGCCCGGGGAGCTGTTTTTT. It codes for CASGKQRERPGELFF.